The sequence of this TCR beta chain was determined in a study of blood T cell repertoires in COVID-19. Whole-study context: Samples of COVID-19 (acute and convalescent) were obtained from the United States, Italy and Spain.

As processed by the authors: Reference gene primer amplification in the assay estimated nucleated cell counts. The protocol was immunoSEQ multiplex PCR, while the TCRdb copy is restricted to in-frame clones and leaves out a portion. From that table come the V and J calls and clone size; the DNA was used to work out D and trimming. The sample holds around 220,000 clones, under 95% seen once. The length of the CDR3 is 15 residues. V was pared by 8 bases and J by 2 bases, with 18 bases between. Germline CDR1 and CDR2: MDHEN and SYDVKM. Material for sequencing was PBMCs or T cells enriched from blood (not recorded which). This receptor was taken from a woman younger than 35 who had recovered from COVID-19. This chain connects TRBV28 to TRBJ1-1; D may be TRBD1 (5 bases). DNA of the CDR3: TGTGCCAGCCCCCCCGAAGGGGCGGCCAACACTGAAGCTTTCTTT. As protein: CASPPEGAANTEAFF.